This T cell receptor beta chain emerged from a study of HIV-infected patients and healthy controls. Germline lookup yields CDR1 KGHSH and CDR2 LQKENI. The CDR3 covers 13 residues. Deletions cut 6 bases from V and 4 bases from J, with 12 bases between. TCRdb used MiXCR to reprocess the 5' RACE reads, holding one entry per CDR3 protein. The profile covers about 63,000 distinct CDR3 sequences, with approximately 15% appearing a single time and under 6% taken by the ten largest. The sequence derives from a human donor in good health. The sequenced sample was CD4+ T cells from blood. The chain combines TRBV18 with TRBJ1-1; D is undetermined. CDR3 protein: CASSVGVGTEAFF. CDR3 sequence (DNA): TGTGCCAGCTCTGTCGGGGTCGGCACTGAAGCTTTCTTT. The whole variable domain, remainder taken from reference TRBV18 and TRBJ1-1, is NAGVMQNPRHLVRRRGQEARLRCSPMKGHSHVYWYRQLPEEGLKFMVYLQKENIIDESGMPKERFSAEFPKEGPSILRIQQVVRGDSAAYFCASSVGVGTEAFFGQGTRLTVV.